The 29 T cell receptor beta chains below all came from one sample that was sequenced in a study of cytomegalovirus exposure and HLA in healthy donors. 60 Vbeta and 13 Jbeta primers were used in PCR. Here immunoSEQ multiplex PCR was the method, and the copy in TCRdb shows in-frame clones only, minus some. The sample has 150,000 or so clones. The sequencing input was PBMCs. The receptor set was obtained from a woman aged 40 to 50 in good health and CMV-seropositive.

V and J are TRBV28 and TRBJ1-5; weak D call: TRBD1 (6 bases). The length of the CDR3 is 15 residues. Deletions cut 5 bases from V and 5 bases from J, with 16 bases between. Germline assignment: CDR1 MDHEN and CDR2 SYDVKM. CDR3 sequence: CASSPRGGGDQPQHF. In nucleotides, the CDR3 is TGTGCCAGCAGTCCCCGGGGAGGGGGAGATCAGCCCCAGCATTTT.

The V call is TRBV28, the J call TRBJ1-1; 7 bases are a match to TRBD1. With V trimmed by 3 bases and J by 1 base, 5 bases remained unmatched. Germline CDR1 is MDHEN and CDR2 is SYDVKM. The CDR3 has 15 residues. CDR3 residues: CASSLWGQQNTEAFF. The DNA for the CDR3 is TGTGCCAGCAGTTTGTGGGGACAGCAGAACACTGAAGCTTTCTTT.

The chain is built from TRBV19 and TRBJ2-7; TRBD1 might be the D (7 bases). The germline V and J ends were trimmed by 8 bases and 3 bases, with 11 bases remaining between them. Germline CDR1 and CDR2: LNHDA and SQIVND (reference sequence). This CDR3 contains 12 residues. DNA of the CDR3: TGTGCCAGTGGCGGGACAGACTACGAGCAGTACTTC. Its protein product is CASGGTDYEQYF.

The chain couples TRBV5-1 to TRBJ1-2, with 9 bases that match TRBD1. This CDR3 spans 14 amino acids. Unmatched junction bases numbered 4, after V lost 5 bases and J lost 2 bases. Per germline, CDR1 SGHRS and CDR2 YFSETQ. CDR3 amino acids: CASSSDRGNYGYTF. The CDR3 coding sequence is TGCGCCAGCAGTTCGGACAGGGGAAACTATGGCTACACCTTC.

The V and J genes are TRBV30 and TRBJ2-1; the match to TRBD2 covers 16 bases. V lost 5 bases to trimming and J lost 7 bases; unmatched junction nucleotides: 2. CDR3 length equals 14 residues. The germline V gene has CDR1 GTSNPN and CDR2 SVGIG (reference sequence). The CDR3 sequence is CAWGGLAGGNEQFF. Written as DNA, the CDR3 is TGTGCCTGGGGGGGACTAGCGGGAGGGAATGAGCAGTTCTTC.

The chain uses TRBV30 and TRBJ2-2; TRBD1 agrees at 9 bases. V shed 4 bases and J 5 bases; nucleotides not matched to a gene: 5. The CDR3 runs to 14 residues. Germline CDR1 and CDR2: GTSNPN and SVGIG (reference sequence). The CDR3 protein is CAWTPGQGTGELFF. The CDR3 DNA reads TGTGCCTGGACCCCGGGACAGGGAACCGGGGAGCTGTTTTTT.

Judged by frequency, this clone is medium-sized. The chain recombines TRBV27 with TRBJ2-7, with 8 bases that match TRBD2. In germline, CDR1 is MNHEY, CDR2 SMNVEV (reference sequence). CDR3 length equals 15 residues. The V and J ends lost 3 bases and 5 bases, in that order; junction bases with no gene match: 9. The chain's CDR3 is CASSLREASPHEQYF. The CDR3 nucleotides read TGTGCCAGCAGTTTGCGGGAGGCCTCCCCCCACGAGCAGTACTTC.

V usage is TRBV5-8 and J usage is TRBJ2-1; 9 nucleotides match TRBD1. V lost 1 base, J lost 8 bases, and 10 bases stayed unmatched. The CDR3 length is 16 residues. The germline gives CDR1 SGHTS, CDR2 YDEGEE. The CDR3 DNA reads TGTGCCAGCAGCTTGAATATAGGGACAGGGATAGATGAGCAGTTCTTC. It encodes CASSLNIGTGIDEQFF. The variable domain in full, completed from reference TRBV5-8 and TRBJ2-1, reads EAGVTQSPTHLIKTRGQQATLRCSPISGHTSVYWYQQALGLGLQFLLWYDEGEERNRGNFPPRFSGRQFPNYSSELNVNALELEDSALYLCASSLNIGTGIDEQFFGPGTRLTVL.

J is TRBJ2-7 and V is TRBV4-2; 9 nucleotides line up with TRBD1. V lost 0 bases and J lost 6; bases outside the gene matches: 12. Germline values: CDR1 LGHNA, CDR2 YNFKEQ. This CDR3 contains 17 residues. The CDR3, as DNA: TGTGCCAGCAGCCAAGACCCTGGGGGGACAGGGAACCCCGAGCAGTACTTC. This encodes CASSQDPGGTGNPEQYF.

The chain employs TRBV27 and TRBJ2-5; TRBD2 aligns across 9 bases. The end of the DNA is better explained by TRBJ2-7, so the J call may be wrong. Germline CDR1 and CDR2: MNHEY and SMNVEV (reference sequence). This CDR3 has 14 residues. The CDR3 region is CASRAGGRVNEQYF. CDR3 DNA: TGTGCCAGCAGGGCGGGGGGGAGAGTGAACGAGCAGTACTTC.

The chain links TRBV10-3 to TRBJ2-1; 16 positions match TRBD2. Germline CDR1 is ENHRY and CDR2 is SYGVKD. CDR3 length equals 18 residues. Germline trimming cut 7 bases from V and 6 bases from J; bases unmatched to any gene: 12. CDR3: CAITKGLAGGPSTNEQFF. The CDR3 bases are TGTGCCATCACTAAGGGACTAGCGGGAGGGCCCTCTACCAATGAGCAGTTCTTC.

The V and J genes are TRBV10-1 and TRBJ1-2; D is unresolved. CDR1 and CDR2 (germline): WNHNN, SYGVQD (reference sequence). The CDR3 totals 14 residues. The V end was cut by 2 bases, the J end by 4 bases, with 11 bases between. CDR3 region: CASSEPRLSYGYTF. CDR3 DNA sequence: TGCGCCAGCAGTGAGCCGCGCCTCTCCTATGGCTACACCTTC.

V and J are TRBV7-2 and TRBJ2-3, with a possible D match to TRBD2 (6 bases). Deletions cut 4 bases from V and 6 bases from J, with 11 bases between. The CDR3 loop spans 13 amino acids. Germline lookup yields CDR1 SGHTA and CDR2 FQGNSA. The CDR3 loop is CASSSRGRDTQYF. DNA of the CDR3: TGTGCCAGCAGCTCGCGGGGACGGGATACGCAGTATTTT.

V gene TRBV5-4 combines with J gene TRBJ2-1, with D perhaps TRBD1 (6 bases). CDR1 is SGHNT, CDR2 YYREEE, per germline (reference sequence). V was clipped by 4 bases and J by 5 bases, with 10 bases between them. The CDR3 is 13 residues long. CDR3: CASSPTGNNEQFF. The CDR3 DNA sequence: TGTGCCAGCAGCCCTACAGGGAACAATGAGCAGTTCTTC.

The chain uses TRBV29-1 and TRBJ2-4; no clear D gene. The CDR3 sequence is 12 residues long. Germline CDR1 reads SQVTM; CDR2 reads ANQGSEA. The V end was cut by 7 bases, the J end by 8 bases, with 15 bases between. The CDR3 spells CSDPGTSHIQYF. As DNA, the CDR3 is TGCAGCGACCCGGGTACAAGCCACATTCAGTACTTC.

The rearrangement uses TRBV6-5 and TRBJ2-2, with D maybe TRBD1 (6 bases). The V end was cut by 0 bases, the J end by 3 bases, with 11 bases between. Germline V lookup: CDR1 MNHEY, CDR2 SVGAGI. CDR3 length: 16 amino acids. The chain's CDR3 is CASSYSRSGDTGELFF. CDR3 DNA: TGTGCCAGCAGTTACTCGAGGTCAGGGGACACCGGGGAGCTGTTTTTT.

V usage is TRBV6-5 and J usage is TRBJ2-7; 7 bases are a match to TRBD1. Germline values: CDR1 MNHEY, CDR2 SVGAGI. The CDR3 loop spans 14 amino acids. The trim removed 6 bases at V and 2 bases at J, leaving 7 bases unmatched. CDR3 DNA: TGTGCCAGCAGAAGGGACAGCCTCCCCTACGAGCAGTACTTC. Amino acids: CASRRDSLPYEQYF.

The gene calls are TRBV7-8 and TRBJ2-7; 7 bases line up with TRBD1. Germline assignment: CDR1 SGHVS and CDR2 FQNEAQ. The CDR3 covers 17 residues. V shed 0 bases, J shed 5 bases, and the junction held 13 bases outside the gene matches. The CDR3 nucleotides read TGTGCCAGCAGCTTAGCATGGGGTGGTGACAGGGTCCACGAGCAGTACTTC. Translation: CASSLAWGGDRVHEQYF.

The V and J genes are TRBV28 and TRBJ2-6; possibly TRBD1 for D (6 bases). This CDR3 comprises 16 residues. V was pared by 6 bases and J by 3 bases, with 15 bases between. Germline V lookup: CDR1 MDHEN, CDR2 SYDVKM. The CDR3 DNA follows: TGTGCCAGCAGCGTCAGGGGAGTGGGTGGGGCCAACGTCCTGACTTTC. Translating it yields CASSVRGVGGANVLTF.

CDR3: CASSPGVRGNTGELFF. For the CDR3, the DNA is TGTGCCAGCAGCCCTGGGGTCCGGGGAAACACCGGGGAGCTGTTTTTT. The rearrangement joins TRBV5-4 to TRBJ2-2; perhaps TRBD2 as D (5 bases). The germline CDR1 and CDR2 sequences are SGHNT and YYREEE (reference sequence). V lost 4 bases, J lost 2 bases, and 15 bases lay in between. The CDR3 is made up of 16 amino acids.

The chain couples TRBV7-2 to TRBJ1-3; the D is unclear. Germline assignment: CDR1 SGHTA and CDR2 FQGNSA. Trimming left V 5 bases short and J 4 bases short, with 12 bases between. This CDR3 contains 14 residues. The CDR3 is CASSPNLQGNTIYF. The CDR3 DNA reads TGTGCCAGCAGCCCCAACCTACAGGGAAACACCATATATTTT.

This rearrangement joins TRBV30 to TRBJ2-7; D perhaps matches TRBD2 (5 bases). Germline assignment: CDR1 GTSNPN and CDR2 SVGIG (reference sequence). V shed 1 base and J shed 5 bases, with 18 bases lying between them. The CDR3 runs 15 residues. The CDR3 spells CAWSAHWVPGDEQYF. The DNA of the CDR3 is TGTGCCTGGAGTGCCCACTGGGTCCCCGGGGACGAGCAGTACTTC. Supplemented by reference TRBV30 and TRBJ2-7, the full variable domain reads SQTIHQWPATLVQPVGSPLSLECTVEGTSNPNLYWYRQAAGRGLQLLFYSVGIGQISSEVPQNLSASRPQDRQFILSSKKLLLSDSGFYLCAWSAHWVPGDEQYFGPGTRLTVT.

V usage is TRBV18 and J usage is TRBJ2-2; 7 nucleotides line up with TRBD1. The CDR3 spans 15 residues. With V trimmed by 2 bases and J by 4 bases, 4 bases remained unmatched. CDR1 and CDR2 from the germline V gene are KGHSH and LQKENI. CDR3 amino acids: CASSPLGQLTGELFF. As DNA, the CDR3 is TGTGCCAGCTCACCATTGGGACAGCTCACCGGGGAGCTGTTTTTT.

The chain combines TRBV29-1 with TRBJ2-4, with D possibly being TRBD1 (6 bases). CDR3 length: 15 residues. Per the germline V gene, CDR1 is SQVTM and CDR2 is ANQGSEA. The V end was cut by 7 bases, the J end by 0 bases, with 16 bases between. The CDR3 nucleotides read TGCAGCGCCATTCCGGGACAAATAGCCAAAAACATTCAGTACTTC. Protein sequence: CSAIPGQIAKNIQYF.

The chain carries TRBV5-6 and TRBJ2-5; 8 bases agree with TRBD1. Trimming took 0 bases from V and 4 from J; bases not matched to a gene: 11. CDR1 is SGHDT and CDR2 is YYEEEE in the germline V gene. This CDR3 comprises 17 residues. CDR3 loop: CASSLAGVRGLGETQYF. DNA of the CDR3: TGTGCCAGCAGCTTGGCCGGTGTCAGGGGGCTAGGAGAGACCCAGTACTTC.

The chain joins TRBV7-3 to TRBJ2-3, with D hard to call. The CDR3 has 14 residues. The germline CDR1 and CDR2 sequences are SGHTA and FQGTGA. V dropped 2 bases and J dropped 2 bases, with 8 bases sitting between them. CDR3 DNA: TGTGCCAGCAGCTTACAGCGAAACACAGATACGCAGTATTTT. Its protein is CASSLQRNTDTQYF.

The chain employs TRBV14 and TRBJ1-1; possibly TRBD1 for D (5 bases). The CDR3 spans 12 residues. Per the germline V gene, CDR1 is SGHDN and CDR2 is FVKESK. V lost 1 base and J lost 9, with 9 bases in between. CDR3 loop: CASSQANRKAFF. The CDR3 coding sequence is TGTGCCAGCAGCCAAGCAAACAGGAAAGCTTTCTTT.

The rearrangement uses TRBV2 and TRBJ2-2, with a tentative D call TRBD1 (6 bases). Trimming took off 4 bases at V and 4 bases at J, with 7 bases between the two ends. The germline V gene has CDR1 SNHLY and CDR2 FYNNEI. The CDR3 extends over 13 amino acids. The CDR3 loop reads CASSGTATGELFF. In nucleotides, the CDR3 is TGTGCCAGCAGTGGGACAGCCACCGGGGAGCTGTTTTTT. Supplemented by reference TRBV2 and TRBJ2-2, the full variable domain reads EPEVTQTPSHQVTQMGQEVILRCVPISNHLYFYWYRQILGQKVEFLVSFYNNEISEKSEIFDDQFSVERPDGSNFTLKIRSTKLEDSAMYFCASSGTATGELFFGEGSRLTVL.

As to this clone: A junction boundary mismatches the germline segment, possibly from a read error. V and J are TRBV5-4 and TRBJ1-4, with a tentative D call TRBD1 (6 bases). The CDR3 sequence is 14 residues long. Germline V CDR1 and CDR2: SGHNT, YYREEE (reference sequence). CDR3 region: CASSLMGAKEKLFF. DNA of the CDR3: TGTGCCAGCAGCTTAATGGGGGCTAAGGAAAAACTGTTTTTT.